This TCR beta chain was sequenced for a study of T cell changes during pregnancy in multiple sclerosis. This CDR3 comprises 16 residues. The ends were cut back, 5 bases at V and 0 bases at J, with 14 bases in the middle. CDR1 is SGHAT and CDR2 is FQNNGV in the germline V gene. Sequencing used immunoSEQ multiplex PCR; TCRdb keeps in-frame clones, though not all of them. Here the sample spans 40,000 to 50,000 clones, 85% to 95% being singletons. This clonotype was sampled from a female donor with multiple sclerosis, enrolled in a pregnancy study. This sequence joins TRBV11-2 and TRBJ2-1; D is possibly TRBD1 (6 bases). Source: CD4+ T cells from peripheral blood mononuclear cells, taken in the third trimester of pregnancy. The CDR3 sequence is CASSDGTFSSYNEQFF. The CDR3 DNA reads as TGTGCCAGCAGCGACGGGACATTTAGCTCCTACAATGAGCAGTTCTTC.